A single count supports the clone carrying this T cell receptor (beta chain). CDR1 is SGHTA and CDR2 is FQGNSA in the germline V gene. The CDR3 covers 15 residues. V lost 3 bases to trimming and J lost 7 bases, with 18 bases between them. This sample was taken from a study of blood T cell repertoires in COVID-19. The method was immunoSEQ multiplex PCR; TCRdb's version includes in-frame clones alone and lacks a portion of them. Among 200,000 to 250,000 clones listed, around 78% were seen once. The J gene is TRBJ1-2, the V gene TRBV7-2; a weak D match, TRBD1 (5 bases). The source is a woman aged 70-85 years with active or convalescent COVID-19. Input material: peripheral blood. CDR3 DNA sequence: TGTGCCAGCAGCTTGGGGGGACCGGGCACGGGTGGCTACACCTTC. Amino acid sequence: CASSLGGPGTGGYTF.